This T cell receptor (beta chain) comes out of a study of blood T cell repertoires in COVID-19. Study context: Researchers got acute and convalescent COVID-19 samples from the United States, Italy and Spain. Nucleic acid was either cDNA or gDNA, and it came from T cells, B-cell-depleted T cells, or PBMCs.

Germline values: CDR1 SGHTA, CDR2 FQGNSA. V was trimmed by 4 bases and J by 8 bases, leaving 20 bases between them. The length of the CDR3 is 15 residues. Only one count was recorded for this clone. Methods used by the authors: Amplified reference gene primers provided the basis for estimating nucleated cell counts. Using immunoSEQ multiplex PCR, the repertoire was profiled, and TCRdb retains in-frame clones only, with some absent. The V and J calls and the clone size are those of that table, but D and trimming were determined from the DNA. Of 50,000 to 75,000 clones listed, approximately 87% are singletons.

The specimen sequenced was peripheral blood. The receptor's source is a man aged 60-69 years with acute or convalescent COVID-19. The chain combines TRBV7-2 with TRBJ1-1, with D tentatively TRBD1 (5 bases). Here the CDR3 DNA reads TGTGCCAGCAGCTCGGGGCGGGGCGGAACGTTGGAAGCTTTCTTT. This sequence encodes CASSSGRGGTLEAFF.